These 10 T cell receptor beta chains were sequenced from one sample in a study of CD8 T cells in ankylosing spondylitis. Study conclusions and caveats: Characteristic, it appeared, of ankylosing spondylitis blood was a TCR beta motif of roughly 8 highly homologous variants.

Their cognate antigens are unknown. Using its own MiXCR run on the 5' RACE reads, TCRdb lists one record per CDR3 protein. The repertoire holds more than 650,000 distinct CDR3 sequences, about 10% seen once, with more than 0.5% in the top ten. The specimen was blood, either unsorted or a sorted T cell fraction (not recorded which). The receptors shown here come from a male donor with ankylosing spondylitis.

The chain joins TRBV20-1 to TRBJ2-1, with TRBD1 as a possible D gene (6 bases). The CDR3 sequence is 13 residues long. Germline loops: CDR1 DFQATT, CDR2 SNEGSKA (reference sequence). V gave up 0 bases and J gave up 12 bases, with 15 bases separating them. The CDR3 DNA is TGCAGTGCTAGAGATAAGGGGGTACGGGTGCAGTTCTTC. As protein: CSARDKGVRVQFF.

This clonotype was picked up many times. The V call is TRBV5-1, the J call TRBJ2-1; maybe TRBD2 (5 bases). Germline V CDR1 and CDR2: SGHRS, YFSETQ. CDR3 length equals 18 residues. V dropped 0 bases and J dropped 5 bases, with 21 bases sitting between them. CDR3: CASSLVLSADGIDNEQFF. The CDR3 bases are TGCGCCAGCAGCTTGGTTTTGTCCGCAGACGGGATTGACAATGAGCAGTTCTTC.

The gene calls are TRBV7-2 and TRBJ2-3; 7 nucleotides match TRBD1. V lost 5 bases to trimming and J lost 4 bases; unmatched junction nucleotides: 9. CDR3 length equals 15 residues. Germline loops: CDR1 SGHTA, CDR2 FQGNSA. The CDR3, as DNA: TGTGCCAGCAGCCGCGGACAGGAAATAGCAGATACGCAGTATTTT. It codes for CASSRGQEIADTQYF.

The chain has TRBV4-3 and TRBJ1-4; tentative D call: TRBD1 (6 bases). The CDR3 loop spans 12 amino acids. The germline CDR1 and CDR2 sequences are LGHNA and YSLEER. The V gene lost 6 bases and the J gene lost 8 bases, with 10 bases spanning the gap. In nucleotides, the CDR3 is TGCGCCAGCAGTCGACAGGAGGAAAAACTGTTTTTT. Protein sequence: CASSRQEEKLFF.

In its sample, this clonotype was seen many times. This chain connects TRBV7-3 to TRBJ2-1, with D perhaps assigned TRBD1 or TRBD2 (6 bases each). Per the germline V gene, CDR1 is SGHTA and CDR2 is FQGTGA. Deletions cut 1 base from V and 4 bases from J, with 11 bases between. This CDR3 comprises 15 residues. The CDR3 is CASSLMGGGYNEQFF. For the CDR3, the DNA is TGTGCCAGCAGCTTAATGGGGGGCGGGTACAATGAGCAGTTCTTC.

This CDR3 reads CASSTIYSGTGELFF. As DNA, the CDR3 is TGTGCCAGCAGTACCATATATAGCGGGACCGGGGAGCTGTTTTTT. This rearrangement joins TRBV27 to TRBJ2-2, with TRBD2 matching 7 bases. V shed 5 bases and J 5 bases; nucleotides not matched to a gene: 8. The CDR3 contains 15 residues. Germline CDR1 reads MNHEY; CDR2 reads SMNVEV (reference sequence).

The V call is TRBV6-2 or TRBV6-3, the J call TRBJ2-5; D is undetermined. Trimming pared 7 bases from V and 2 bases from J, leaving 8 bases between. Germline V gene lookup returns CDR1 MNHEY and CDR2 SVGEGT. CDR3 size: 12 residues. The CDR3 loop reads CASTARQETQYF. The CDR3 coding sequence is TGTGCCAGCACGGCCCGGCAAGAGACCCAGTACTTC.

This clonotype has ten or more counts. V gene TRBV29-1 combines with J gene TRBJ1-1; TRBD1 matches at 9 bases. The junction had 7 bases not matched to a gene; V was cut back by 7 bases and J by 7 bases. Germline lookup yields CDR1 SQVTM and CDR2 ANQGSEA. This CDR3 contains 12 residues. The CDR3 DNA is TGCAGCGCTCCGACAGGGGGAGATGAAGCTTTCTTT. This translates into CSAPTGGDEAFF.

In this sample, this clonotype turned up a few times. The chain is built from TRBV20-1 and TRBJ2-1, with D possibly matching TRBD2 (5 bases). CDR1 and CDR2 from the germline V gene are DFQATT and SNEGSKA (reference sequence). The CDR3 runs 12 residues. V lost 5 bases and J 7 bases, leaving 12 bases between the germline ends. CDR3 amino acids: CSAPPQRNEQFF. CDR3 coding DNA: TGCAGTGCTCCTCCACAGCGGAATGAGCAGTTCTTC.

This clonotype was seen ten or more times. This sequence joins TRBV12-3 or TRBV12-4 and TRBJ1-1; D call uncertain. Trimming cost V 5 bases and J 1 base, with 11 bases left between them. The CDR3 is 14 amino acids. The CDR3 here is CASSVQTANTEAFF. The CDR3, as DNA: TGTGCCAGCAGTGTCCAAACAGCGAACACTGAAGCTTTCTTT.